The TCR beta chain described here comes from a study of early T cells in non-severe SARS-CoV-2 infection. Overall study: Investigators sequenced bulk RNA drawn from unsorted whole blood, and chains remained unpaired. Study-wide results and limits: Anti-spike CD8 specificities were favored by VDJdb matching, whose results missed private and CD4 specificities.

In this sample, this clonotype turned up a few times. Its antigen is still unknown. This CDR3 has 14 residues. With 5 bases clipped from V and 5 bases from J, the junction kept 8 bases outside the gene matches. Germline CDR1 reads LNHNV; CDR2 reads YYDKDF (reference sequence). Molecules of cDNA were individually given unique molecular identifiers that were attached to them. MiXCR, applied by TCRdb to the 5' RACE reads, yields one record per CDR3 protein. This sample has approximately 81,000 distinct CDR3 sequences, with more than 13% found just once. The TCR was taken from an adult who was a healthcare worker with PCR-confirmed SARS-CoV-2 infection or an uninfected control (not recorded which). Sequencing input: whole blood. V usage is TRBV15 and J usage is TRBJ1-2; 7 bases map to TRBD1. CDR3 DNA sequence: TGTGCCACCAGCGGTCCAGTACAGGGGTATGGCTACACCTTC. Protein: CATSGPVQGYGYTF.